The rows below give T cell receptor beta chains drawn from one sample of a study of blood T cell repertoires in COVID-19. The repertoire was sequenced with immunoSEQ multiplex PCR; TCRdb's copy has only in-frame clones and lacks some. The table has approximately 89,000 clones, more than 75% seen once. Sequencing used peripheral blood. These receptors were collected from a woman aged 70-85 years with acute or convalescent COVID-19. Both conserved end residues are part of each CDR3. A D gene is named only where the DNA matches it firmly. Clone size is given for some rows only: seen once, a few or many times, or a class if the clone is expanded.

CDR3nt	CDR3aa	abundance	d_gene	v_gene	j_gene
TGTGCCAGCAGCGTAGGGATAGCGGGAGTGGAGACCCAGTACTTC	CASSVGIAGVETQYF	once	TRBD2	TRBV9	TRBJ2-5
TGTGCCAGCAGTGACAGGGAAGTACGTAACTATGGCTACACCTTC	CASSDREVRNYGYTF	.	TRBD1	TRBV6-6	TRBJ1-2
TGTGCCAGTAGTATCCAGGGGATCGAGCCCCAGCATTTT	CASSIQGIEPQHF	.	.	TRBV19	TRBJ1-5
TGCGCCAGCAGCCACGTACAGGGTGGCGGCACCGGGGAGCTGTTTTTT	CASSHVQGGGTGELFF	.	.	TRBV4-1	TRBJ2-2
TGTGCCAGCCGTCCGTGGGACAGGGAAAACTATGGCTACACCTTC	CASRPWDRENYGYTF	once	TRBD1	TRBV6-6	TRBJ1-2
TGTGCCAGCACTGGGAGCGTAAATCAGCCCCAGCATTTT	CASTGSVNQPQHF	.	.	TRBV6-5	TRBJ1-5
TGTGCCAGCAGTTTATTCAGGGGAGGGAGTCAGCCCCAGCATTTT	CASSLFRGGSQPQHF	.	.	TRBV28	TRBJ1-5
TGTGCCAGCAGCGGGACTAGCGGTGAGCAGTTCTTC	CASSGTSGEQFF	.	TRBD2	TRBV7-8	TRBJ2-1
TGCGCCAGCAGTCAATCGCTCGCGATCTATGGCTACACCTTC	CASSQSLAIYGYTF	.	.	TRBV23-1	TRBJ1-2
TGCGCCAGCAGCGCACTAGCGGGAGACGGGCAAGAGACCCAGTACTTC	CASSALAGDGQETQYF	.	TRBD2	TRBV5-1	TRBJ2-5
TGTGCCAGCAGCTTATTACTAGGGGGCCAAGAGACCCAGTACTTC	CASSLLLGGQETQYF	once	.	TRBV7-6	TRBJ2-5
TGCGCCAGCAGCCAAGGTCGACTAGCGGGAACGAGAGAGCAGTTCTTC	CASSQGRLAGTREQFF	.	TRBD2	TRBV4-1	TRBJ2-1
TGCAGCGCTGTGCGTGTGGGGGGACAGGGTAGGTACAATGAGCAGTTCTTC	CSAVRVGGQGRYNEQFF	.	TRBD1	TRBV29-1	TRBJ2-1